This entry concerns a single T cell receptor beta chain. Its binding antigen is unknown. Per-nucleotide qualities are absent, and no much larger clonotype sits a single base away. TCRbeta CDR3 regions were amplified from genomic DNA by means of the immunoSEQ Assay, a bias-controlled multiplex PCR. Concerning the study's data processing: Nucleated cell counts per sample were estimated from amplification of reference gene primers within the assay. Sequence reads were collapsed and filtered to measure the absolute abundance of every unique TCRbeta CDR3 rearrangement. For each sample, productive Simpson clonality was calculated as the square root of Simpson's diversity index over productive rearrangements. TCRdb retrieved this table from immuneACCESS and kept in-frame rearrangements only. Not all clones are present; in checked studies, unresolved V genes account for under half, and no reason is known for the remainder. V and J calls and clone size are given by that table; D and trimming were obtained from the DNA. The sample table holds around 300,000 clones, of which about nine tenths were seen once. The ten largest clones add up to 0.95% to 1.3% of the sample.

Participants in the prospective study were aged roughly 18 to 95 years, lived in over 20 United States geographic areas, and enrolled through a virtual design. In the prospective study, participants were assigned to cohorts based on the clinical history participants reported in a screening survey and a study questionnaire. Recovered participants in ImmuneRACE Cohort 3 were defined as having two consecutive negative NP/OP PCR tests, clearance from a healthcare professional, or resolution of symptoms. Mobile phlebotomists in the prospective study collected whole blood, serum and a nasopharyngeal or oropharyngeal swab from every participant. Over a roughly 2-month period, participants in the prospective study had the option of providing additional blood draws and questionnaires. Before DNA extraction, blood samples from the prospective study were shipped at room temperature or frozen. This sample was taken from a study of blood T cell repertoires in COVID-19 (dated by TCRdb to 2018 to 2020). About the full investigation: Samples covering the acute and convalescent phases of COVID-19 were provided by collaborators in the United States, Italy and Spain. The sample metadata nearly always contained a de-identified subject ID, COVID-19 status, age in years and sex. The prospective study material was composed of cDNA or gDNA derived from T cells, B-cell-depleted T cells, or PBMCs. The samples were drawn from the first 160 participants of the ongoing ImmuneRACE study and from 1,254 subjects provided by 6 global collaborators. Where available, HLA class I and class II types were taken from metadata supplied by the sample provider and were not determined by assay-based typing. A freely available public database, intended as a resource for researchers studying the immune response to SARS-CoV-2, is where the repertoires were released. Subjects who had been exposed to COVID-19, were actively infected with it, or had recovered from it provided the deeply sampled blood TCRbeta repertoires that made up the dataset. General findings and caveats noted by the study authors: The amount of clinical and demographic metadata varied by source and participant and was provided uncurated.

According to the germline V gene, CDR1 reads SQVTM and CDR2 reads ANQGSEA. Trimmed from V: 4 bases; trimmed from J: 7 bases; junction bases lacking a gene match: 8. The CDR3 starts with the cysteine, ends with the phenylalanine, and has 13 residues. The retained sequence is limited to the CDR3, 39 bases, with the frame set at the first base. The sequenced material came from PBMCs or T cells enriched from blood (not recorded which). The TCR originated in a woman in her 30s who had recovered from COVID-19. Recombination joined TRBV29-1 with TRBJ1-2, with TRBD1 matching 8 junction bases. The CDR3 region reads CSVGPGGAGGYTF. The DNA sequence is given as TGCAGCGTTGGTCCAGGGGGCGCCGGTGGCTACACCTTC. Outside the CDR3, residues come from the reference TRBV29-1 and TRBJ1-2 proteins, so the full variable domain is: SAVISQKPSRDICQRGTSLTIQCQVDSQVTMMFWYRQQPGQSLTLIATANQGSEATYESGFVIDKFPISRPNLTFSTLTVSNMSPEDSSIYLCSVGPGGAGGYTFGSGTRLTVV.